This TCR beta chain was captured by sequencing in a study of shared clonotypes between healthy human individuals. In the study overall: Sampling drew on donors who were two women and a few men aged 18 to 49. Whole-study results and caveats: Rarefaction exposed incomplete sorted-subset sequencing despite large depth. Estimated richness values were generally larger in naive subsets than in memory subsets.

Nashville, Tennessee was home to all donors, each a Caucasian adult. Assay used: immunoSEQ multiplex PCR; TCRdb lists only in-frame clones, some missing. The sample has about 1 million clones; approximately 80% are singletons. Note on this clone: As yet, its antigen is unknown.

With 8 bases clipped from V and 8 bases from J, the junction kept 8 bases outside the gene matches. The CDR3 consists of 13 residues. Germline-derived CDR1 and CDR2 are SEHNR and FQNEAQ (reference sequence). The chain uses TRBV7-9 and TRBJ1-2, with 10 bases aligning to TRBD1. The TCR originated in a man aged 18 to 30 in good health. Some clones in this sample may be carry-over from other donors' samples. Specimen: memory CD4+ T cells from PBMCs. Described subset: CD45RA-negative fraction. The CDR3 protein is CASGTGDRGGYTF. The CDR3, as DNA: TGTGCCAGCGGGACAGGGGACCGAGGAGGCTACACCTTC.